This TCR beta chain derives from a study of human thymus T cells. Assay: immunoSEQ multiplex PCR; the TCRdb copy retains only in-frame clones and omits some. The sample contains under 95,000 clones, 85% to 95% of which appear only once. Findings of the study overall: Within thymic and blood repertoires, V and J gene usage appeared to be biased. Related reports documented highly overlapping thymic repertoires among unrelated individuals.

Thymus was obtained from resections taken during corrective heart surgery. All donors were healthy Finnish infants who were undergoing corrective surgery to treat congenital heart defects. Germline assignment: CDR1 SGHTA and CDR2 FQGTGA. The CDR3 is 16 amino acids. The V end lost 5 bases, the J end lost 1 base, and 17 bases lay between the germline ends. Details on this clone: Its antigen is unknown.

The chain is built from TRBV7-3 and TRBJ1-1, with D unresolved. The TCR originated in a girl in the first two years of life with a congenital heart defect but otherwise immunologically healthy. Source material: thymus tissue. Written as DNA, the CDR3 is TGTGCCAGCAGCGACGTGGTTAACCCCCAGAACACTGAAGCTTTCTTT. Protein product: CASSDVVNPQNTEAFF. Using reference TRBV7-3 and TRBJ1-1 for the parts outside the CDR3, the full variable domain is GAGVSQTPSNKVTEKGKYVELRCDPISGHTALYWYRQSLGQGPEFLIYFQGTGAADDSGLPNDRFFAVRPEGSVSTLKIQRTERGDSAVYLCASSDVVNPQNTEAFFGQGTRLTVV.